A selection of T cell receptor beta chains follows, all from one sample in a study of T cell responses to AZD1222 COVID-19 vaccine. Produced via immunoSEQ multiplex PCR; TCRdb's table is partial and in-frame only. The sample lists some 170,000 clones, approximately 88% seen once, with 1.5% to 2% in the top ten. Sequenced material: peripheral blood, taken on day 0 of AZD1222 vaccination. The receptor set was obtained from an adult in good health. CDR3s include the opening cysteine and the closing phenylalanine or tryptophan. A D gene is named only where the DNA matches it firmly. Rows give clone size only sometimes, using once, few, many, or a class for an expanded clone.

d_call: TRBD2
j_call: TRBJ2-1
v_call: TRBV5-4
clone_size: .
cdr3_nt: TGTGCCAGCAGCCAACGGACTAGCGGGACGTACAATGAGCAGTTCTTC
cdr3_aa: CASSQRTSGTYNEQFF

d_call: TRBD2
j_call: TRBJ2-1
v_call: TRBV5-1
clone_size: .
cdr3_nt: TGCGCCAGCAGAAAGGGACTAGCGGGGGGGCTCCCCAACAATGAGCAGTTCTTC
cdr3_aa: CASRKGLAGGLPNNEQFF

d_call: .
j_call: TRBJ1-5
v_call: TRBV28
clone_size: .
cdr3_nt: TGTGCCAGCAGTTTATGGGTGGTTAGTAGCAATCAGCCCCAGCATTTT
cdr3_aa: CASSLWVVSSNQPQHF

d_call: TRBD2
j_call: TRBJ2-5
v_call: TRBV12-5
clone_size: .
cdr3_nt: TGTGCTAGTGGGTCTAGCGGGAGTGAGACCCAGTACTTC
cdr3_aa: CASGSSGSETQYF

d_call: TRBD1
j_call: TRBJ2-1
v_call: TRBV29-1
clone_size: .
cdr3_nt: TGCAGCGCCGCGACCGGGACAGGGGGCATGGGGGAGCAGTTCTTC
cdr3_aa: CSAATGTGGMGEQFF

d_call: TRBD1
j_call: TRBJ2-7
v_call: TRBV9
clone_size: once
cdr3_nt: TGTGCCAGCAGCGGAAGTCCCGGGACAGGGTACCTCTACGAGCAGTACTTC
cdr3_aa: CASSGSPGTGYLYEQYF

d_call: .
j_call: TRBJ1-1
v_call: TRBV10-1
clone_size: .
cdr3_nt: TGCGCCAGCAGCGGGACGGGGGGCACCACTGAAGCTTTCTTT
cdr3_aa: CASSGTGGTTEAFF

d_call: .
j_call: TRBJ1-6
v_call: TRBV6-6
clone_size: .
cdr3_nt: TGTGCCAGCAGTTTTGAGGTCGCGTCACCCCTCCACTTT
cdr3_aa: CASSFEVASPLHF

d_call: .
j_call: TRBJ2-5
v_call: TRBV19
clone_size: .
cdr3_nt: TGTGCCACCCGCCCCCCAAAGGGAGAGACCCAGTACTTC
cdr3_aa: CATRPPKGETQYF

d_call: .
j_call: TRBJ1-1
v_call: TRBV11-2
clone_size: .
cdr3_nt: TGTGCCAGCAGCACCCAGAGGGACACTGAAGCTTTCTTT
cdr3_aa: CASSTQRDTEAFF

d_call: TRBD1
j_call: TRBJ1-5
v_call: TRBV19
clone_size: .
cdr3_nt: TGTGCCAGTGCGGGACAGGGAAAAGGGCAGCCCCAGCATTTT
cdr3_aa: CASAGQGKGQPQHF

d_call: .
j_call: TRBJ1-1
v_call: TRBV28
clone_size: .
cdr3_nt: TGTGCCAGCAGTTTCGGGGGGGCCGGTAGCACTGAAGCTTTCTTT
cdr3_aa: CASSFGGAGSTEAFF

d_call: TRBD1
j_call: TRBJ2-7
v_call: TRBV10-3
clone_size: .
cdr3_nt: TGTGCCATCAGACAGGGACAGTCCTACGAGCAGTACTTC
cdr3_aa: CAIRQGQSYEQYF

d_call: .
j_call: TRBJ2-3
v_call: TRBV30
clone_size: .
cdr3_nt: TGTGCCGGCATCCGGGGCACAGATACGCAGTATTTT
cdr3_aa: CAGIRGTDTQYF

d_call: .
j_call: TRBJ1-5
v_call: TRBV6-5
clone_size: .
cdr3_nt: TGTGCCAGCAGCACTCGGGGGACCAGTGAGCCCCAGCATTTT
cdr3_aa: CASSTRGTSEPQHF

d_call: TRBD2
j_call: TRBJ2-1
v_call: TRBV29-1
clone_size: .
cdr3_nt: TGCAGCGTTGAGAAAGCGGGAGGGTATAATGAGCAGTTCTTC
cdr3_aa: CSVEKAGGYNEQFF

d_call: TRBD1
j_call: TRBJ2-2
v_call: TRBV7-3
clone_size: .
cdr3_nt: TGTGCCAGCAGCCCCGTCCAGGGGGTCGGGGAGCTGTTTTTT
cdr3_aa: CASSPVQGVGELFF

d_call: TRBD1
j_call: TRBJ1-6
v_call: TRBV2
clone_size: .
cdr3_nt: TGTGCCAGGGGACAGGGGGTCGGATCACCCCTCCACTTT
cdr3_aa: CARGQGVGSPLHF

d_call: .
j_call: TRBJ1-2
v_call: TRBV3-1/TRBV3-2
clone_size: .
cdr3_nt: TGTGCCAGCAGTGTGGGTGGGGGGGAATATGGCTACACCTTC
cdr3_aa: CASSVGGGEYGYTF

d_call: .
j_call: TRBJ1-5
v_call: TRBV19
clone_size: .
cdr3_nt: TGTGCCAGTAGTATAAGCGCCGGTCAGGGCGGTCAGCCCCAGCATTTT
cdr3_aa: CASSISAGQGGQPQHF

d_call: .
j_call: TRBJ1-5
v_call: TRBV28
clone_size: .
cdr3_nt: TGTGCCAGCAGTTCAACGGCCGGAGTAAATCAGCCCCAGCATTTT
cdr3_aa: CASSSTAGVNQPQHF

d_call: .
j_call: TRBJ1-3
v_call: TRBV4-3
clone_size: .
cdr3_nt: TGCGCCAGCAGCCAAGATCTAACCTGGGTAAACACCATATATTTT
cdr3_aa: CASSQDLTWVNTIYF

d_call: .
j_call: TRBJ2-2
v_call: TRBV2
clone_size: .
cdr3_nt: TGTGCCAGCAGTGAACAGGGGGGCCGTAACACCGGGGAGCTGTTTTTT
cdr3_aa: CASSEQGGRNTGELFF

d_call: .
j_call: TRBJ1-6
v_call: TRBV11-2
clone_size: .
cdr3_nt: TGTGCCAGCAGCTTAGGGAGCTTGTGGCGGAATTCACCCCTCCACTTT
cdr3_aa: CASSLGSLWRNSPLHF

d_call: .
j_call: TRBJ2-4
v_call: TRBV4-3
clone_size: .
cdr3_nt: TGCGCCAGCAGCCAAACCTCTAAAAACATTCAGTACTTC
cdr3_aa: CASSQTSKNIQYF

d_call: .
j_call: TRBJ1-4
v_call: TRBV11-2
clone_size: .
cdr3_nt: TGTGCCAGCAGCTTAGCTCTCACAACTAATGAAAAACTGTTTTTT
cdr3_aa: CASSLALTTNEKLFF

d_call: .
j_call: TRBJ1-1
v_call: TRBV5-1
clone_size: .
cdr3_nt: TGCGCCAGCAGCACCGACAGCGCGGTCTGGTTCTTT
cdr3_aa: CASSTDSAVWFF

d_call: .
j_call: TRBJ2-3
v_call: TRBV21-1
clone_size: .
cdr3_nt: TGTGCCAGCACTAACGGTGGCACAGTGGCTTCCATTTTAAGCACAGATACGCAGTATTTT
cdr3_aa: CASTNGGTVASILSTDTQYF

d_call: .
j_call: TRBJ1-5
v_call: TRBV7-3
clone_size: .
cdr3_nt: TGTGCCAGCAGCTTAAGGAGGGGTAGGGGCAATCAGCCCCAGCATTTT
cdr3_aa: CASSLRRGRGNQPQHF

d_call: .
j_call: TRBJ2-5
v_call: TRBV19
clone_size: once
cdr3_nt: TGTGCCAGTAGAAGGGGTAAAGAGACCCAGTACTTC
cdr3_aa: CASRRGKETQYF

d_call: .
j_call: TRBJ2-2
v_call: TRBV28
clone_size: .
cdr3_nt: TGTGCCAGCAGTTCATTTAAATCCGGGGAGCTGTTTTTT
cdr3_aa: CASSSFKSGELFF

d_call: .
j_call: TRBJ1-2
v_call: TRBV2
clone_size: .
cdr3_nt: TGTGCCAGCAGTGGAATGTCGGACTATGGCTACACCTTC
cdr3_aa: CASSGMSDYGYTF

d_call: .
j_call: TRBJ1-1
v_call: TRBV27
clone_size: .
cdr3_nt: TGTGCCAGCAGTACGACAGTTAGGAACACTGAAGCTTTCTTT
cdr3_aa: CASSTTVRNTEAFF

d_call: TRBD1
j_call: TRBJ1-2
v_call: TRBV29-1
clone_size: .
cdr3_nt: TGCAGCGTTAGCACAGGGGAGGACTATGGCTACACCTTC
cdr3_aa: CSVSTGEDYGYTF

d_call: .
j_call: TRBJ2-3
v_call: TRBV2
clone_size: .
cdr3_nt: TGTGCCAGCAGGGGGCAGGGTACAGATACGCAGTATTTT
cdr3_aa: CASRGQGTDTQYF

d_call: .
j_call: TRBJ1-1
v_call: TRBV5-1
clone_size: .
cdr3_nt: TGCGCCAGCAGCTTGGTTGGCCAGGGTAACACTGAAGCTTTCTTT
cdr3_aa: CASSLVGQGNTEAFF

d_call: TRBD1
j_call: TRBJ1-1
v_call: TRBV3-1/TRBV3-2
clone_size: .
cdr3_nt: TGTGCCAGCAGCCAACAGGGGGACACTGAAGCTTTCTTT
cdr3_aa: CASSQQGDTEAFF

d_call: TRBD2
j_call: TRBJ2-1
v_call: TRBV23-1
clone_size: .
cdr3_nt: TGCGCCAGCAGAACATCTAGCGGGAGGTGCAACAATGAGCAGTTCTTC
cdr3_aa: CASRTSSGRCNNEQFF

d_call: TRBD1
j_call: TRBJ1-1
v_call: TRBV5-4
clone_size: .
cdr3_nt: TGTGCCAGCAGTTTCAAACAGGGGGCTACGATGGCTGAAGCTTTCTTT
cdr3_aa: CASSFKQGATMAEAFF

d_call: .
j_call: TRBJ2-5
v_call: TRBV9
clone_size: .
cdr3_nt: TGTGCCAGCAGCGTAGGGCATGGGCGGGCCCTTCAAGAGACCCAGTACTTC
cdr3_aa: CASSVGHGRALQETQYF

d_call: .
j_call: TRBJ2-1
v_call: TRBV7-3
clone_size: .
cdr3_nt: TGTGCCAGCAGCCGCGACAGTCGGACAGAGCAGTTCTTC
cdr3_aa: CASSRDSRTEQFF

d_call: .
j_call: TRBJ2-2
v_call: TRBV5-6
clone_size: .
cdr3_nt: TGTGCCAGCAGCTCCACCGGGGAGCTGTTTTTT
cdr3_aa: CASSSTGELFF

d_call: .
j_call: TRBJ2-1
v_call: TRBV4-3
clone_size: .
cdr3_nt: TGCGCCAGCAGCCAAGCCCGGTCTCGCACTCCTGAGCAGTTCTTC
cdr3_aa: CASSQARSRTPEQFF

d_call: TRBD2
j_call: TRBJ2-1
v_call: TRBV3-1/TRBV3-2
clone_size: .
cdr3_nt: TGTGCCAGCAGCCAACTAGCGGGAGGGAATGAGCAGTTCTTC
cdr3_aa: CASSQLAGGNEQFF

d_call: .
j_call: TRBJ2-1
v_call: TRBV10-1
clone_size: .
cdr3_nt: TGCGCCAGCAGTGAGTGGGGAGAGCAGTTCTTC
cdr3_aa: CASSEWGEQFF

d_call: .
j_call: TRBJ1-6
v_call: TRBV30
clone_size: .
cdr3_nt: TGTGCCTGGGGCCGACTATCCGGTTCACCCCTCCACTTT
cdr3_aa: CAWGRLSGSPLHF

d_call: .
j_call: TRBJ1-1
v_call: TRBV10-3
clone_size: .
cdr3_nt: TGTGCCATCAGTGAGGGGGGGGCCGTCGGGGCTGAAGCTTTCTTT
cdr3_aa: CAISEGGAVGAEAFF

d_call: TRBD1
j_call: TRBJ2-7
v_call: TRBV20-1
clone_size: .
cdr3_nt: TGCAGTGGGACAGGGACGAGCGAGCAGTACTTC
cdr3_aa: CSGTGTSEQYF

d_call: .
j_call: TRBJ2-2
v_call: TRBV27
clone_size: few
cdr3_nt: TGTGCCAGCAGTTCCCAGGGGACGGACACCGGGGAGCTGTTTTTT
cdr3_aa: CASSSQGTDTGELFF

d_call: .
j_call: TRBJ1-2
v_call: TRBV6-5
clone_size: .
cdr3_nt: TGTGCCAGCAGTTACACTACAGGCAACTATGGCTACACCTTC
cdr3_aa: CASSYTTGNYGYTF